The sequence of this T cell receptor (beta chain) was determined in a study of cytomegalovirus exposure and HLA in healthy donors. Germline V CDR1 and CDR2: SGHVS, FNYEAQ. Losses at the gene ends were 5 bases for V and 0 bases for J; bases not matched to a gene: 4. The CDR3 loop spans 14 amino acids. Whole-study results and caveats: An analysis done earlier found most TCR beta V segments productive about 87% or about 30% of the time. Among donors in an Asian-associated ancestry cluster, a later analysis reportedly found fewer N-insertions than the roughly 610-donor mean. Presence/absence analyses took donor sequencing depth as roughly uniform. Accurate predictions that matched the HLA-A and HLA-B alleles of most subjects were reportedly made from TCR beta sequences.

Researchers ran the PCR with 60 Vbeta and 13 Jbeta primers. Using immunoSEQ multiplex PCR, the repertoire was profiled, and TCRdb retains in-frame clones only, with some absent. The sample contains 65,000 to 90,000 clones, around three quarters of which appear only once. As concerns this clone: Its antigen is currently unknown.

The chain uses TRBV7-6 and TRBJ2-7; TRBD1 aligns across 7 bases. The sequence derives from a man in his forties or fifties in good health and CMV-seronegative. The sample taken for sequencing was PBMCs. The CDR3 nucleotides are TGTGCCAGCAGCCCTACAGGGGTCTCCTACGAGCAGTACTTC. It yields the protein CASSPTGVSYEQYF.